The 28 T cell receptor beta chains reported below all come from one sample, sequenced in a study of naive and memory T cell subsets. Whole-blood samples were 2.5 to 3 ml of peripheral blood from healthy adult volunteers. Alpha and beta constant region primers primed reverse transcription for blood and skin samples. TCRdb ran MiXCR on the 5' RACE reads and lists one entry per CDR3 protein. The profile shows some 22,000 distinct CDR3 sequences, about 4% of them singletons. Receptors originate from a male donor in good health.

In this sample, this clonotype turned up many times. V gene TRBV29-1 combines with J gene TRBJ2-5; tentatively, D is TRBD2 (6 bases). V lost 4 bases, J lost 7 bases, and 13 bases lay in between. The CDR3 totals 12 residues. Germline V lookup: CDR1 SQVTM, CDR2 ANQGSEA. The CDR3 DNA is TGCAGCGTTGCCGAAAGACTAGGGACCCAGTACTTC. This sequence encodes CSVAERLGTQYF.

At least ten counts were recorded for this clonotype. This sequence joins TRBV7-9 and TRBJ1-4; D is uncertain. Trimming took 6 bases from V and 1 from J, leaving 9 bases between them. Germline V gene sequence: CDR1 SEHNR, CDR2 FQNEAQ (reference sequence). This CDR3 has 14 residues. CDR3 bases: TGTGCCAGCAGAAACTCGGAAACTAATGAAAAACTGTTTTTT. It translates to CASRNSETNEKLFF. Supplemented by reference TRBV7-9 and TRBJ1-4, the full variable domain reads DTGVSQNPRHKITKRGQNVTFRCDPISEHNRLYWYRQTLGQGPEFLTYFQNEAQLEKSRLLSDRFSAERPKGSFSTLEIQRTEQGDSAMYLCASRNSETNEKLFFGSGTQLSVL.

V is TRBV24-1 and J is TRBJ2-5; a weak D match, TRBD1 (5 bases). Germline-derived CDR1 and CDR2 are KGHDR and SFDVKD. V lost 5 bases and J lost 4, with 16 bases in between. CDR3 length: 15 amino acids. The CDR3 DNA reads TGTGCCACCAGTGCCCCTAGGGGCACCTCAGAGACCCAGTACTTC. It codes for CATSAPRGTSETQYF.

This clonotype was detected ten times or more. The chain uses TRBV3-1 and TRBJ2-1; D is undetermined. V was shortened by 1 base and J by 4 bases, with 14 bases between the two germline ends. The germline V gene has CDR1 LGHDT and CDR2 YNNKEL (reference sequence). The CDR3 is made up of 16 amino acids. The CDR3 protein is CASSQVWTERYNEQFF. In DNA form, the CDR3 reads TGTGCCAGCAGCCAAGTTTGGACCGAAAGATACAATGAGCAGTTCTTC.

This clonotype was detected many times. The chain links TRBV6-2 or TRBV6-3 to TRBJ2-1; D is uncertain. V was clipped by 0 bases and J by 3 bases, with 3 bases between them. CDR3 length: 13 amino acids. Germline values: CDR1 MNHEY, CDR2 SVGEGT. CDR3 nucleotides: TGTGCCAGCAGTTACTCGGACTACAATGAGCAGTTCTTC. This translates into CASSYSDYNEQFF.

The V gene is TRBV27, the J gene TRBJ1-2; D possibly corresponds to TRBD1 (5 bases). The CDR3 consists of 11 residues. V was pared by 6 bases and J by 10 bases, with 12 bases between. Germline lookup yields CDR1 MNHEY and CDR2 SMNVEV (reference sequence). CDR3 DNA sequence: TGTGCCAGCAGACAAACCGGGACCTACACCTTC. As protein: CASRQTGTYTF.

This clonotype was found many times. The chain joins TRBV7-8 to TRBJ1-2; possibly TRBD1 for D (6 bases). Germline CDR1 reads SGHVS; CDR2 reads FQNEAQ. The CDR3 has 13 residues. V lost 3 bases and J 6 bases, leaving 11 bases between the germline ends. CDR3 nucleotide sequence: TGTGCCAGCAGCTTTACAGGGATAGATGGCTACACCTTC. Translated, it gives CASSFTGIDGYTF. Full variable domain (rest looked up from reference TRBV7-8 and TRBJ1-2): GAGVSQSPRYKVAKRGQDVALRCDPISGHVSLFWYQQALGQGPEFLTYFQNEAQLDKSGLPSDRFFAERPEGSVSTLKIQRTQQEDSAVYLCASSFTGIDGYTFGSGTRLTVV.

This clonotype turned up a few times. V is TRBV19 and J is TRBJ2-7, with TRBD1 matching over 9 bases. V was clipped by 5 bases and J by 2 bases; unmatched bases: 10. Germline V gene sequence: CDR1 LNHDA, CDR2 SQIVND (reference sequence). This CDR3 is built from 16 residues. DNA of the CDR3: TGTGCCAGTAGTGAAAGATACAGGGGGCGAGCCTACGAGCAGTACTTC. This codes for CASSERYRGRAYEQYF.

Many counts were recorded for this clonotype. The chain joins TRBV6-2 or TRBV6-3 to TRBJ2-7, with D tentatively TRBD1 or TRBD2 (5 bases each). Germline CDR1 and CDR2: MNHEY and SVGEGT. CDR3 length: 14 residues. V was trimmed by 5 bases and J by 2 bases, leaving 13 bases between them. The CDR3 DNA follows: TGTGCCAGCAGTCATCCGGGGCGGGCCTACGAGCAGTACTTC. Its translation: CASSHPGRAYEQYF.

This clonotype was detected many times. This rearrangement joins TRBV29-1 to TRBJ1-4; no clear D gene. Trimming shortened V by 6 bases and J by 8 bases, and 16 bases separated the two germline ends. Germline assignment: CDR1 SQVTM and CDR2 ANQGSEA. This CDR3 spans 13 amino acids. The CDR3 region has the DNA TGCAGCGTGGCCCACAGCGGCGGGGAAAAACTGTTTTTT. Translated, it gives CSVAHSGGEKLFF. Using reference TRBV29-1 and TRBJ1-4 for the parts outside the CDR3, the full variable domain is SAVISQKPSRDICQRGTSLTIQCQVDSQVTMMFWYRQQPGQSLTLIATANQGSEATYESGFVIDKFPISRPNLTFSTLTVSNMSPEDSSIYLCSVAHSGGEKLFFGSGTQLSVL.

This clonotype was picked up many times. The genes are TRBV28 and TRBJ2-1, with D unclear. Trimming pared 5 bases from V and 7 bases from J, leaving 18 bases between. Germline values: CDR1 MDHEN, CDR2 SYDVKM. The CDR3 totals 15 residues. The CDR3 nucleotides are TGTGCCAGCAGTCAGCCTGGGATAGCCGCGAATGAGCAGTTCTTC. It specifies CASSQPGIAANEQFF.

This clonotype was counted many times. The CDR3 sequence is CASSQDRGGDQPQHF. In nucleotides, the CDR3 is TGTGCCAGCAGTCAAGACAGGGGTGGCGATCAGCCCCAGCATTTT. This sequence joins TRBV6-1 and TRBJ1-5; 8 nucleotides agree with TRBD1. The V and J ends lost 5 bases and 5 bases, in that order; junction bases with no gene match: 8. CDR1 is MNHNS, CDR2 SASEGT, per germline. This CDR3 has 15 amino acids.

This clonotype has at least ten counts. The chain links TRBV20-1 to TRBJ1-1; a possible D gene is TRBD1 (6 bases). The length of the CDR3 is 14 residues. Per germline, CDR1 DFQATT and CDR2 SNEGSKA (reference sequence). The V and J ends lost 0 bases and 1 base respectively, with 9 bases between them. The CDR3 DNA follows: TGCAGTGCTAGAGATCTGGGGGCGAACACTGAAGCTTTCTTT. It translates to CSARDLGANTEAFF.

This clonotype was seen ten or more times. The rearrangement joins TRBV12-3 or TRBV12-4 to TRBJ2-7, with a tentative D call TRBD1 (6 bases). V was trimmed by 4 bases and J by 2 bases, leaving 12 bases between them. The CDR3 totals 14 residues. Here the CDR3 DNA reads TGTGCCAGCAGTTATGACAGGTTAACCTACGAGCAGTACTTC. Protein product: CASSYDRLTYEQYF.

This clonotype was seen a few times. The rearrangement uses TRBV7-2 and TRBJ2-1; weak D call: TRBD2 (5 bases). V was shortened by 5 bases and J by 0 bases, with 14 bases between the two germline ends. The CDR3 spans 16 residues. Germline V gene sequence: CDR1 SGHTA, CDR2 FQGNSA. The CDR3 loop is CASSLDYQSSYNEQFF. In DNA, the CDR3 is TGTGCCAGCAGCCTAGACTATCAAAGCTCCTACAATGAGCAGTTCTTC. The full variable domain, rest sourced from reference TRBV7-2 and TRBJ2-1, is GAGVSQSPSNKVTEKGKDVELRCDPISGHTALYWYRQSLGQGLEFLIYFQGNSAPDKSGLPSDRFSAERTGGSVSTLTIQRTQQEDSAVYLCASSLDYQSSYNEQFFGPGTRLTVL.

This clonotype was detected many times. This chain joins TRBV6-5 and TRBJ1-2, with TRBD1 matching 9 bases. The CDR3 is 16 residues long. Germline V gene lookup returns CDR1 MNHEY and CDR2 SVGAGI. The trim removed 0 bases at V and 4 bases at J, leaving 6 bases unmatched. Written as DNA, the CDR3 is TGTGCCAGCAGTTACTCAGAGTCGGGACAGGGCTATGGCTACACCTTC. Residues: CASSYSESGQGYGYTF.

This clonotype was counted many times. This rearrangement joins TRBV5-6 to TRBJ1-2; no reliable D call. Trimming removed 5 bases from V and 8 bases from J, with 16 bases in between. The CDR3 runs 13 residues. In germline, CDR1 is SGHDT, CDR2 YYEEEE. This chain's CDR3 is CASRILTTQGYTF. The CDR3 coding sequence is TGTGCCAGCAGGATTCTGACCACGCAAGGCTACACCTTC.

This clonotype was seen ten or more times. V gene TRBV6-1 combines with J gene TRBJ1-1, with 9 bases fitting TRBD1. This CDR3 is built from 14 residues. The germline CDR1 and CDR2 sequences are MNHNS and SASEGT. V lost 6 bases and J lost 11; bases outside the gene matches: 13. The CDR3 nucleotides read TGTGCCAGCAGGGATGGACAGGGGATGAAGATTGCTTTCTTT. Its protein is CASRDGQGMKIAFF.

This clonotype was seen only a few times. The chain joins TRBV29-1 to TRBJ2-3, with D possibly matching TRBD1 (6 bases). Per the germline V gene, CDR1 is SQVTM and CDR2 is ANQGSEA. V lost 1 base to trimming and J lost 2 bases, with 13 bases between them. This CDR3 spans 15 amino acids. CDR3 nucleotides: TGCAGCGTTGAAGGACAGGCGGCCGTCACAGATACGCAGTATTTT. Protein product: CSVEGQAAVTDTQYF.

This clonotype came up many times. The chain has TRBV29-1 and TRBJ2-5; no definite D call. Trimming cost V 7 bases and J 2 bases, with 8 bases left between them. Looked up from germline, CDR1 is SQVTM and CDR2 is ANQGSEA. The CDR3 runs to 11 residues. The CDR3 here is CSGKIQETQYF. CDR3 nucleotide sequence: TGCAGCGGGAAGATACAAGAGACCCAGTACTTC.

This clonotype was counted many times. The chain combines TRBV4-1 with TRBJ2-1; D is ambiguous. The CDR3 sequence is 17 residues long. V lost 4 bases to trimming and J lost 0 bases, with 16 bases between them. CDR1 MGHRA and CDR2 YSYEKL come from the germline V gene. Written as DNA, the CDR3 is TGCGCCAGCAGCCTCGGGCTTCCCTCAAGCTCCTACAATGAGCAGTTCTTC. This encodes CASSLGLPSSSYNEQFF.

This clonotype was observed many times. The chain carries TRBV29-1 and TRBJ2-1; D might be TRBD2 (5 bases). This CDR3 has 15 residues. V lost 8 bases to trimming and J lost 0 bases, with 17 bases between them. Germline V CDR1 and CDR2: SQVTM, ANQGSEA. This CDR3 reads CSPLRVSFSYNEQFF. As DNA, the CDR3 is TGCAGCCCCTTGAGGGTTTCTTTCTCCTACAATGAGCAGTTCTTC.

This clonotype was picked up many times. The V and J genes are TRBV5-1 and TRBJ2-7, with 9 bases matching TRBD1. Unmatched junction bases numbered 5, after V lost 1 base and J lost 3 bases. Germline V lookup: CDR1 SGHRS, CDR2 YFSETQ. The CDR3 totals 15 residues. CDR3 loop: CASSLNTGGIYEQYF. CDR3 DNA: TGCGCCAGCAGCTTGAACACAGGGGGCATCTACGAGCAGTACTTC.

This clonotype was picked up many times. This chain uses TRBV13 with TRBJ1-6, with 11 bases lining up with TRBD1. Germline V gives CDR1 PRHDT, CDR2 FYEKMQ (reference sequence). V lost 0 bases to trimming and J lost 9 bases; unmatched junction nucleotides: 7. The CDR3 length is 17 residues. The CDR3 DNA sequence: TGTGCCAGCAGCTTAGGTTTACCCGGACAGGGGGCTTCACCCCTCCACTTT. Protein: CASSLGLPGQGASPLHF.

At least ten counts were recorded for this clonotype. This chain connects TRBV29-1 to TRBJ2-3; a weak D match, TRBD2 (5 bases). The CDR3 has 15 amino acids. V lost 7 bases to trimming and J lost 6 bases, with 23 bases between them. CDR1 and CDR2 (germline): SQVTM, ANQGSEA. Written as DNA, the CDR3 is TGCAGCGCAATGGAGAAGGGAGCGGCGGTGGATACGCAGTATTTT. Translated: CSAMEKGAAVDTQYF.

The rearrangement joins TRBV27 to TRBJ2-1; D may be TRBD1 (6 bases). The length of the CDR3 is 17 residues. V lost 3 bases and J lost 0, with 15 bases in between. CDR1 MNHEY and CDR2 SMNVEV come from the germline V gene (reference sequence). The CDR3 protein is CASSFWSGVSSYNEQFF. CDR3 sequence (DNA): TGTGCCAGCAGTTTTTGGTCAGGGGTCAGCTCCTACAATGAGCAGTTCTTC.

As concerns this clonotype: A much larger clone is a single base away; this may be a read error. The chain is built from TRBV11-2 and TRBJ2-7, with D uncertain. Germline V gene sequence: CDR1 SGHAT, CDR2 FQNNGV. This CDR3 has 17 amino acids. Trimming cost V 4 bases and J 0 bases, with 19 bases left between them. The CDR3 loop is CASSSHRGRVSSYEQYF. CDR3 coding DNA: TGTGCCAGCAGCTCCCACCGCGGACGGGTGAGCTCCTACGAGCAGTACTTC.

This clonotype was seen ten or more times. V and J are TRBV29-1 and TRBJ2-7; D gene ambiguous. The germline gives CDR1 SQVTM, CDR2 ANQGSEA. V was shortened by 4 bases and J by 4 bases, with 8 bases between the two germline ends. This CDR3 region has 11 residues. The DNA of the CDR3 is TGCAGCGTTGCTGTGGCGTACGAGCAGTACTTC. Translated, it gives CSVAVAYEQYF.